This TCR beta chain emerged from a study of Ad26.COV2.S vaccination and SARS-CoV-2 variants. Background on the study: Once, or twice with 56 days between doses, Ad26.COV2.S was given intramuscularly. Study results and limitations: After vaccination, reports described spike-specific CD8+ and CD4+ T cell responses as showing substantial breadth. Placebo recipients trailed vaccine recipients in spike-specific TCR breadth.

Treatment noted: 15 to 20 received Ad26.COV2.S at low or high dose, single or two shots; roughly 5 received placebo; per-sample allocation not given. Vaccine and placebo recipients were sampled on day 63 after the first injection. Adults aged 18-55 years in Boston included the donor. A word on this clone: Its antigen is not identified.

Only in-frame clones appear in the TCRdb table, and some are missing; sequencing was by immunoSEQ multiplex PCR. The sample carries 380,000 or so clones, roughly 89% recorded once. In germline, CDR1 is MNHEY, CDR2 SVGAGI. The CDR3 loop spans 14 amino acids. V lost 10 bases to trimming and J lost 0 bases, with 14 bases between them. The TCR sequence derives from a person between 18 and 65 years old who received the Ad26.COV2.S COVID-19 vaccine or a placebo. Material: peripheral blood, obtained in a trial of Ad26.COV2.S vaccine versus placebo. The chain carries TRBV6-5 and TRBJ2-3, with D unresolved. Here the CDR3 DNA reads TGTGCCACCGGGCCCTTCTCTAGCACAGATACGCAGTATTTT. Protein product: CATGPFSSTDTQYF.